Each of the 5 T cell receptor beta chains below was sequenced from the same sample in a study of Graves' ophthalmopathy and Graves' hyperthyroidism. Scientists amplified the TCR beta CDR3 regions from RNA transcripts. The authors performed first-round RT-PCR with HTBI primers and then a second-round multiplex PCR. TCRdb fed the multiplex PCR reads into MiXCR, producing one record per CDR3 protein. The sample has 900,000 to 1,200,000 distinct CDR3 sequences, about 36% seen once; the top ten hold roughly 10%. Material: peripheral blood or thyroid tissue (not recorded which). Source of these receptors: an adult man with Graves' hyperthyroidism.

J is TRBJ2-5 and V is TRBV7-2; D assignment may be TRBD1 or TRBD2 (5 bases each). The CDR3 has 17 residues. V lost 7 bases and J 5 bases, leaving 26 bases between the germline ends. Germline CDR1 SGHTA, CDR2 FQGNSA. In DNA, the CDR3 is TGTGCCAGCAAGAGACCCCAAACGAACACCGGGGCGGAGACCCAGTACTTC. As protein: CASKRPQTNTGAETQYF.

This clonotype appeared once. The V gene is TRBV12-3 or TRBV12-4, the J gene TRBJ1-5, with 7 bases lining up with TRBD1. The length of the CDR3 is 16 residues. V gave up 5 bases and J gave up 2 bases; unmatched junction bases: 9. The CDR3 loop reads CASSRTGTARNQPQHF. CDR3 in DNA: TGTGCCAGCAGTAGAACCGGGACAGCCCGCAATCAGCCCCAGCATTTT.

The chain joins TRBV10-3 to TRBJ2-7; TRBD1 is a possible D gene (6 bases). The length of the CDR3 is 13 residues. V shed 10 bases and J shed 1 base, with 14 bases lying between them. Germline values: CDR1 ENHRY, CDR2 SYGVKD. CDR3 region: CASKGGFSYEQYF. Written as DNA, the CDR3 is TGTGCCAGCAAAGGGGGTTTTTCCTACGAGCAGTACTTC.

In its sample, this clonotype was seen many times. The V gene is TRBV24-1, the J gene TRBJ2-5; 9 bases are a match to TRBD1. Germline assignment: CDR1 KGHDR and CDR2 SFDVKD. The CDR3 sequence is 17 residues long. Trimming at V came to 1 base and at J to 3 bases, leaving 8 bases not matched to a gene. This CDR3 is CATSDFRRDRVEETQYF. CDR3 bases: TGTGCCACCAGTGATTTTCGTCGGGACAGGGTTGAAGAGACCCAGTACTTC.

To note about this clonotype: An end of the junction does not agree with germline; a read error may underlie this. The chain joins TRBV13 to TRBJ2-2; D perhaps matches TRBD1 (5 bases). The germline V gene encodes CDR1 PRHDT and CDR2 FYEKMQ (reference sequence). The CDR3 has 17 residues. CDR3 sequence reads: CASSLGASRSNTGELFF. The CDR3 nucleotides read TGTGCCAGCAGCCTAGGGGCGTCACGTTCGAACACCGGGGAGCTGTTTTTT.